The rows below give T cell receptor beta chains drawn from one sample of a study of beta chain features in type 1 diabetes. The assay was immunoSEQ multiplex PCR, and TCRdb's table has in-frame clones only and misses some. The sample includes around 320,000 clones, 14% of them seen just once. The sample comprised central memory CD4+ T cells from blood. The receptor set was obtained from a man between 25 and 39 years old in good health. CDR3s include the opening cysteine and the closing phenylalanine or tryptophan. D genes are given only for firm matches. Clone size is not always given. Where it is, it says once, few, many or a class for expanded clones.

CDR3nt: TGTGCCAGCCGGAGACAGGCCGAGGGTAAACTGTTTTTT
CDR3aa: CASRRQAEGKLFF
j_gene: TRBJ1-4
d_gene: -
abundance: -
v_gene: TRBV6-1

CDR3nt: TGTGCCAGTAGTCTACTCCCAGGGAACACTGAAGCTTTCTTT
CDR3aa: CASSLLPGNTEAFF
j_gene: TRBJ1-1
d_gene: -
abundance: few
v_gene: TRBV19

CDR3nt: TGTGCCAGCAGCGTCAGCGGGGGCGGGTACCAAGAGACCCAGTACTTC
CDR3aa: CASSVSGGGYQETQYF
j_gene: TRBJ2-5
d_gene: TRBD2
abundance: few
v_gene: TRBV5-5

CDR3nt: TGTGCCAGCAGGTCGTTGAGTCGGGCAGATACGCAGTATTTT
CDR3aa: CASRSLSRADTQYF
j_gene: TRBJ2-3
d_gene: -
abundance: few
v_gene: TRBV5-4

CDR3nt: TGTGCCAGCAGTCCCGGTGGGGCTGACAATGAGCAGTTCTTC
CDR3aa: CASSPGGADNEQFF
j_gene: TRBJ2-1
d_gene: -
abundance: few
v_gene: TRBV7-2

CDR3nt: TGTGCCGGCCACCGGGACAGGGGGGAAAAACTGTTTTTT
CDR3aa: CAGHRDRGEKLFF
j_gene: TRBJ1-4
d_gene: TRBD1
abundance: -
v_gene: TRBV5-4

CDR3nt: TGTGCCAGCAGCTTGGACCTGGGAGATACGCAGTATTTT
CDR3aa: CASSLDLGDTQYF
j_gene: TRBJ2-3
d_gene: -
abundance: -
v_gene: TRBV5-4

CDR3nt: TGTGCCAGTAGTATAGCTAGGGTTGTGACTGGCTACACCTTC
CDR3aa: CASSIARVVTGYTF
j_gene: TRBJ1-2
d_gene: -
abundance: many
v_gene: TRBV19

CDR3nt: TGTGCCACCAGCAGAGCTCTAGGCGTGGGTCAAGAGACCCAGTACTTC
CDR3aa: CATSRALGVGQETQYF
j_gene: TRBJ2-5
d_gene: -
abundance: few
v_gene: TRBV15

CDR3nt: TGCGCCAGCAGCCAGAACAGGGGAGGGAATTCACCCCTCCACTTT
CDR3aa: CASSQNRGGNSPLHF
j_gene: TRBJ1-6
d_gene: TRBD1
abundance: few
v_gene: TRBV4-3

CDR3nt: TGCGCCAGCAGTGCGGCTAGCGGGGGGACCACAGATACGCAGTATTTT
CDR3aa: CASSAASGGTTDTQYF
j_gene: TRBJ2-3
d_gene: TRBD2
abundance: few
v_gene: TRBV10-1

CDR3nt: TGTGCCAGCAGTTATGGCACAGGGGGTAAAGAGACCCAGTACTTC
CDR3aa: CASSYGTGGKETQYF
j_gene: TRBJ2-5
d_gene: TRBD1
abundance: few
v_gene: TRBV2

CDR3nt: TGTGCCAGCAGCGTAGAAGCCGGCACAGATACGCAGTATTTT
CDR3aa: CASSVEAGTDTQYF
j_gene: TRBJ2-3
d_gene: -
abundance: few
v_gene: TRBV9

CDR3nt: TGTGCCAGCAGCCCATCGTTAGCTAACTATGGCTACACCTTC
CDR3aa: CASSPSLANYGYTF
j_gene: TRBJ1-2
d_gene: -
abundance: few
v_gene: TRBV7-9

CDR3nt: TGTGCCAGCATAGACAGCAACTATGGCTACACCTTC
CDR3aa: CASIDSNYGYTF
j_gene: TRBJ1-2
d_gene: -
abundance: -
v_gene: TRBV28

CDR3nt: TGTGCCAGCAGTCGAGACAGGTTAGGCTACGAGCAGTACTTC
CDR3aa: CASSRDRLGYEQYF
j_gene: TRBJ2-7
d_gene: -
abundance: -
v_gene: TRBV6-5

CDR3nt: TGTGCCAGCAGCGGAGGAAGCGGGGGGGCCTACGAGCAGTACTTC
CDR3aa: CASSGGSGGAYEQYF
j_gene: TRBJ2-7
d_gene: TRBD2
abundance: -
v_gene: TRBV7-2

CDR3nt: TGTGCCAGCCGAGGTTACAATGAGCAGTTCTTC
CDR3aa: CASRGYNEQFF
j_gene: TRBJ2-1
d_gene: -
abundance: -
v_gene: TRBV7-9

CDR3nt: TGTGCCAGTAGTATGGTCCTTAGGTCCGAGCAGTACTTC
CDR3aa: CASSMVLRSEQYF
j_gene: TRBJ2-7
d_gene: -
abundance: -
v_gene: TRBV19

CDR3nt: TGTGCCAGCAGCGTAGATGCCCCCTCCGAGCAGTACTTC
CDR3aa: CASSVDAPSEQYF
j_gene: TRBJ2-7
d_gene: -
abundance: -
v_gene: TRBV9

CDR3nt: TGTGCCAGCAGCCCCGGGACTAGCAGCACCGCTAGCACAGATACGCAGTATTTT
CDR3aa: CASSPGTSSTASTDTQYF
j_gene: TRBJ2-3
d_gene: TRBD2
abundance: few
v_gene: TRBV4-2

CDR3nt: TGCAGCGTTGGGGGAACAACTAATGAAAAACTGTTTTTT
CDR3aa: CSVGGTTNEKLFF
j_gene: TRBJ1-4
d_gene: -
abundance: few
v_gene: TRBV29-1

CDR3nt: TGTGCCAGCAGCTTAATAGCGGGGGGGGCAGGCAATGAGCAGTTCTTC
CDR3aa: CASSLIAGGAGNEQFF
j_gene: TRBJ2-1
d_gene: TRBD2
abundance: few
v_gene: TRBV7-2

CDR3nt: TGTGCCAGCAGCGTCCCGGGACTAGTAAATGAGCAGTTCTTC
CDR3aa: CASSVPGLVNEQFF
j_gene: TRBJ2-1
d_gene: TRBD2
abundance: -
v_gene: TRBV5-6